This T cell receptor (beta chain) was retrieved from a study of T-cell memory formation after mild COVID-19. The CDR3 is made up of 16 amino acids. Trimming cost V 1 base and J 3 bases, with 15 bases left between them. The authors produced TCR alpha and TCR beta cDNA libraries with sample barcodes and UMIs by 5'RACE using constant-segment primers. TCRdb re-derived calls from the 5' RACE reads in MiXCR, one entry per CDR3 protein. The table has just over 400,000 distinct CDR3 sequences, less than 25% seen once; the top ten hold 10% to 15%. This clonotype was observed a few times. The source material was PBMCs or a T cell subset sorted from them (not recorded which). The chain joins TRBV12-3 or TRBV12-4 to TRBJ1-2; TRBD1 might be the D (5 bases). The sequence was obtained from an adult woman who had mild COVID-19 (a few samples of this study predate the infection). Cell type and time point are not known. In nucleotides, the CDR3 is TGTGCCAGCAGTTTAGGGGACCGGATCCCGTACTATGGCTACACCTTC. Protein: CASSLGDRIPYYGYTF.